This is a list of T cell receptor beta chains from one sample in a study of cytomegalovirus exposure and HLA in healthy donors. Measured with immunoSEQ multiplex PCR; TCRdb has only the in-frame clones, and not every one. The sample has some 250,000 clones; roughly 87% are singletons. The sample taken for sequencing was PBMCs. The receptors derive from a middle-aged woman in good health and CMV-seropositive. CDR3s include the opening cysteine and the closing phenylalanine or tryptophan. A D gene is named only where the DNA matches it firmly. Rows give clone size only sometimes, using once, few, many, or a class for an expanded clone.

>TRBV15|-|-|TRBJ2-5|16
TGTGCCACCAGCAGAGAATTAGCTAGACTTCAAGAGACCCAGTACTTC
CATSRELARLQETQYF
>TRBV4-2|TRBD1|-|TRBJ2-7|15
TGTGCCAGCAGCCAAGAGAGACAGGGGATCTACGAGCAGTACTTC
CASSQERQGIYEQYF
>TRBV4-3|TRBD1|-|TRBJ1-4|18
TGCGCCAGCAGCCGAGACGAGGGAACAGGGGAAAGTAATGAAAAACTGTTTTTT
CASSRDEGTGESNEKLFF
>TRBV7-2|TRBD2|-|TRBJ2-1|17
TGTGCCAGCAGCCGTTCTGGACTAGCGGGAGTAGGCAATGAGCAGTTCTTC
CASSRSGLAGVGNEQFF
>TRBV5-1|TRBD2|-|TRBJ2-1|16
TGCGCCAGCAGCTTTGCAGCGGGAGGGCCCCACAATGAGCAGTTCTTC
CASSFAAGGPHNEQFF
>TRBV19|TRBD1|once|TRBJ1-4|15
TGTGCCAGTAGTCTCCTGAGGGGGCAGGGGGAAAAACTGTTTTTT
CASSLLRGQGEKLFF
>TRBV9|TRBD1|-|TRBJ1-2|14
TGTGCCAGCAGCCCGGGACAGGGTGACTATGGCTACACCTTC
CASSPGQGDYGYTF
>TRBV14|TRBD1|-|TRBJ1-2|13
TGTGCCAGCAGCCGGGACAGATATTATGGCTACACCTTC
CASSRDRYYGYTF
>TRBV4-1|-|-|TRBJ2-1|17
TGCGCCAGCAGCCTCACGTGGGGCTCCTCATTACCCAATGAGCAGTTCTTC
CASSLTWGSSLPNEQFF
>TRBV4-1|TRBD1|-|TRBJ2-1|15
TGCGCCAGCAGCCAGGGACAGGGTGTAGGAAATGAGCAGTTCTTC
CASSQGQGVGNEQFF
>TRBV29-1|-|-|TRBJ1-3|14
TGCAGCGTTGAAGCGGAGGCCCCCTTCGGCACCATATATTTT
CSVEAEAPFGTIYF
>TRBV4-2|-|-|TRBJ2-5|15
TGTGCCAGCAGCCAATGGAGCGGTGAGAGAGAGACCCAGTACTTC
CASSQWSGERETQYF
>TRBV7-2|-|-|TRBJ1-6|16
TGTGCCAGCAGCCCAACCTTGGCGGCAGGGAACTCACCCCTCCACTTT
CASSPTLAAGNSPLHF
>TRBV5-6|TRBD1|-|TRBJ1-5|16
TGTGCCAGCAGCTTCGGACAGGGGTTTGGCAATCAGCCCCAGCATTTT
CASSFGQGFGNQPQHF
>TRBV7-9|TRBD1|-|TRBJ2-7|16
TGTGCCAGCAGCCCTTTTTTGGGACAGGAGCGCTACGAGCAGTACTTC
CASSPFLGQERYEQYF
>TRBV29-1|TRBD1|-|TRBJ1-5|13
TGCAGCGCTGGGACAGGGGAAAATCAGCCCCAGCATTTT
CSAGTGENQPQHF
>TRBV7-9|-|-|TRBJ2-5|15
TGTGCCAGCAGCTTAGGAAGAATCGAGGGAGAGACCCAGTACTTC
CASSLGRIEGETQYF
>TRBV6-5|TRBD1|-|TRBJ2-7|14
TGTGCCAGCGGTATGACAGGGGGCTTGTACGAGCAGTACTTC
CASGMTGGLYEQYF
>TRBV6-1|-|few|TRBJ1-2|12
TGTGCCAGCACTGCGACAGCCTATGGCTACACCTTC
CASTATAYGYTF
>TRBV7-9|-|-|TRBJ2-7|11
TGTTCCAGCAGCACTGCTTACGAGCAGTACTTC
CSSSTAYEQYF
>TRBV7-2|TRBD1|-|TRBJ1-1|15
TGTGCCAGCAGCCCCCCTTACAGGGGGCTTACTGAAGCTTTCTTT
CASSPPYRGLTEAFF
>TRBV9|TRBD2|few|TRBJ2-7|17
TGTGCCAGCAGCGTAGGGCCTCTAGCGGGGGAGGTGGGGGAGCAGTACTTC
CASSVGPLAGEVGEQYF
>TRBV29-1|-|-|TRBJ2-7|13
TGCAGCGTTGAGCGAGACAGTCCCTACGAGCAGTACTTC
CSVERDSPYEQYF
>TRBV25-1|TRBD2|few|TRBJ2-1|15
TGTGCCAGCAGTAGACTAGCGGGGGGGCTTGATGAGCAGTTCTTC
CASSRLAGGLDEQFF
>TRBV7-9|TRBD2|-|TRBJ2-5|15
TGTGCCCTCAACAACCACGCGGGGGAAGGAGAGACCCAGTACTTC
CALNNHAGEGETQYF
>TRBV4-1|TRBD2|few|TRBJ2-1|15
TGCGCCAGCAGCTGGACTAGCGTGGAGTCCAATGAGCAGTTCTTC
CASSWTSVESNEQFF
>TRBV14|-|-|TRBJ1-1|14
TGTGCCAGCAGCCAAGAACCCAGGGTAGATGAAGCTTTCTTT
CASSQEPRVDEAFF
>TRBV4-1|-|-|TRBJ1-1|17
TGCGCCAGCAGCCAGGATACAGGCGGCGGTAGGAACACTGAAGCTTTCTTT
CASSQDTGGGRNTEAFF
>TRBV7-3|-|-|TRBJ1-2|15
TGTGCCAGCAGCTTAACAGGGGACGGGAGCTCTGGCTACACCTTC
CASSLTGDGSSGYTF
>TRBV18|TRBD1|-|TRBJ2-3|16
TGTGCCAGCTCGCGACTTTGGGACAGTCGGACAGATACGCAGTATTTT
CASSRLWDSRTDTQYF
>TRBV9|TRBD2|-|TRBJ2-1|18
TGTGCCAGCAGCCTTGGGACTAGCTCAGAACCCCCCTACAATGAGCAGTTCTTC
CASSLGTSSEPPYNEQFF
>TRBV9|-|-|TRBJ1-2|16
TGTGCCAGCAGCGTAGCTACACGGGGGAAGAACTATGGCTACACCTTC
CASSVATRGKNYGYTF
>TRBV10-3|-|-|TRBJ2-3|15
TGTGCCATCAGTGGGGCAGGGGCTGGCACAGATACGCAGTATTTT
CAISGAGAGTDTQYF
>TRBV7-9|-|-|TRBJ2-7|12
TGTGCCAGCAGTCGTACAGGGTACGAGCAGTACTTC
CASSRTGYEQYF
>TRBV5-4|TRBD1|once|TRBJ1-2|13
TGTGCCAGCAGAGGGGGCCTGACGGACGGCTACACCTTC
CASRGGLTDGYTF
>TRBV9|-|-|TRBJ1-2|14
TGTGCCAGCAGCCTCGACAATCTTCAAGGAGGCTACACCTTC
CASSLDNLQGGYTF
>TRBV27|-|few|TRBJ1-1|14
TGTGCCAGCAGTTGGGCCCTCGCGAACACTGAAGCTTTCTTT
CASSWALANTEAFF
>TRBV27|TRBD1|-|TRBJ1-1|12
TGTGCCAGCAGCACAGGGGCCACTGAAGCTTTCTTT
CASSTGATEAFF
>TRBV19|-|-|TRBJ2-7|18
TGTGCCAGTAGTATAGGGAGGGGAAGGGGGCCCCGGGACTACGAGCAGTACTTC
CASSIGRGRGPRDYEQYF
>TRBV10-3|TRBD1|-|TRBJ1-1|14
TGTGCCATCAGTGAAGGACAGGCGAACACTGAAGCTTTCTTT
CAISEGQANTEAFF
>TRBV2|TRBD1|-|TRBJ1-5|13
TGTGCCGTCGGGACAGTAGAGAGTCAGCCCCAGCATTTT
CAVGTVESQPQHF
>TRBV19|-|-|TRBJ1-5|16
TGTGCCAGTAGCTCCAAAGGGGATTATAGCAATCAGCCCCAGCATTTT
CASSSKGDYSNQPQHF
>TRBV11-2|-|few|TRBJ2-1|14
TGTGCCAGCTCCTCGGCGGGACTTAAAAATGAGCAGTTCTTC
CASSSAGLKNEQFF
>TRBV19|TRBD1|-|TRBJ1-1|16
TGTGCCAGTAGTATGGACAGGAGGCCGGTGGGAACTGAAGCTTTCTTT
CASSMDRRPVGTEAFF
>TRBV9|TRBD2|-|TRBJ2-7|15
TGTGCCAGCAGCGTAGATCTAGCGGGAAACTACGAGCAGTACTTC
CASSVDLAGNYEQYF
>TRBV30|-|-|TRBJ1-6|13
TGTGCCTGGAAAGTTGGGGGGAGTTCACCCCTCCACTTT
CAWKVGGSSPLHF
>TRBV5-1|TRBD1|-|TRBJ1-1|13
TGCGCCAGCGCGGGACAGGGGGCGAATGAAGCTTTCTTT
CASAGQGANEAFF
>TRBV7-9|TRBD1|many|TRBJ2-5|13
TGTGCCAGCAGCTCCAGGGGGCCAGAGACCCAGTACTTC
CASSSRGPETQYF
>TRBV18|-|-|TRBJ1-2|15
TGTGCCAGCTCCCTTTCGGGGGACCAACTCTATGGCTACACCTTC
CASSLSGDQLYGYTF
>TRBV4-2|TRBD1|-|TRBJ2-7|21
TGTGCCAGCAGCCATCCAAAAAGTGGAGACAGGGGGCGTTGGAGGAAAGACGAGCAGTACTTC
CASSHPKSGDRGRWRKDEQYF
>TRBV15|-|-|TRBJ2-7|13
TGTGCCACCAGCAGAGACCGGGAGCCCGGGCAGTACTTC
CATSRDREPGQYF
>TRBV18|TRBD1|-|TRBJ2-1|16
TGTGCCAGCTCACCTCCGGGACAGGGGGCCTACAATGAGCAGTTCTTC
CASSPPGQGAYNEQFF
>TRBV10-3|TRBD2|-|TRBJ2-1|15
TGTGCCATCAGACAAGAGCGGGAGGGCCGGGATGAGCAGTTCTTC
CAIRQEREGRDEQFF
>TRBV19|TRBD1|-|TRBJ1-1|15
TGTGCCAGTAGTTTCCGGGACAGGAGCAACACTGAAGCTTTCTTT
CASSFRDRSNTEAFF